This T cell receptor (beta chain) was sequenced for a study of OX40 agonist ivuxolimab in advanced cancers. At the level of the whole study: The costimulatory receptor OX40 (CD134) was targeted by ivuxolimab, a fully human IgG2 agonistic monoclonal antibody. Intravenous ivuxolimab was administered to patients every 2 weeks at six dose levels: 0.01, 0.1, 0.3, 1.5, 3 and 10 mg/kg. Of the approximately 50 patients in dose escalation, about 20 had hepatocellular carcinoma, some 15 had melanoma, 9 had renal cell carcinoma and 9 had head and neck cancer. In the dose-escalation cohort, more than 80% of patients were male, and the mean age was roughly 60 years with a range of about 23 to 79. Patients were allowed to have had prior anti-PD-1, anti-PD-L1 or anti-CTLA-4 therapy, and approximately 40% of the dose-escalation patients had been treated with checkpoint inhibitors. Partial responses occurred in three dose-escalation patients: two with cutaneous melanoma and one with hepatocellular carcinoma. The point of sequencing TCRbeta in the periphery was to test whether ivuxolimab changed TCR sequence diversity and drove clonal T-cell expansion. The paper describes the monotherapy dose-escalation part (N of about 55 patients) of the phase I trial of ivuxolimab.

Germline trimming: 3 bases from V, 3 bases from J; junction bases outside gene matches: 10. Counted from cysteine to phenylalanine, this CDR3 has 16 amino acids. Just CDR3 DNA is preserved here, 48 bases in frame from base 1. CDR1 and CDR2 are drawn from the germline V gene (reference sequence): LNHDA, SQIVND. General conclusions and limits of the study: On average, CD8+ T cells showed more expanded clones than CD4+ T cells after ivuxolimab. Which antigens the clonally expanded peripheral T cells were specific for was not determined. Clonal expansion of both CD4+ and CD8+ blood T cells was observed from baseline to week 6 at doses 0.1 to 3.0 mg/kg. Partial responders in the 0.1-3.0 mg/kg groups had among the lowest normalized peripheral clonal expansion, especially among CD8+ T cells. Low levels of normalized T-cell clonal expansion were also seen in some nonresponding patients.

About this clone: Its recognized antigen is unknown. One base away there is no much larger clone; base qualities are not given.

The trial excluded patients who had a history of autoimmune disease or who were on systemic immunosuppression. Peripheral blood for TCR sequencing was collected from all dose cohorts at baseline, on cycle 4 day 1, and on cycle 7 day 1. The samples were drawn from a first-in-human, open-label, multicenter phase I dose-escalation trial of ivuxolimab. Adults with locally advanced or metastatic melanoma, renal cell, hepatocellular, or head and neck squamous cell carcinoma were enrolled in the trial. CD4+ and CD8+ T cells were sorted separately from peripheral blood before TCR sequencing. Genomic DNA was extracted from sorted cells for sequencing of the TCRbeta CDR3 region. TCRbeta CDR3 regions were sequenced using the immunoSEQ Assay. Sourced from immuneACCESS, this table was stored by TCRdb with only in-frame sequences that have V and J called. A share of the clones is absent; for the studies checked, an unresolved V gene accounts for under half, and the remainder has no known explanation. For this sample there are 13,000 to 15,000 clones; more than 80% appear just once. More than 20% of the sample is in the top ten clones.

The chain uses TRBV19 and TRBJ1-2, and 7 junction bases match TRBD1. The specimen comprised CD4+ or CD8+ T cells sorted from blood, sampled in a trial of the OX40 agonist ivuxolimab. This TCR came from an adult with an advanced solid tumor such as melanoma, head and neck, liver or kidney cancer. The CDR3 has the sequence CASSIFGQGVDYGYTF. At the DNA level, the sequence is TGTGCCAGTAGTATCTTTGGCCAGGGGGTAGACTATGGCTACACCTTC.